These T cell receptor beta chains were read from a single sample in a study of regulatory T cells in long-lasting Graves disease. TCRdb used MiXCR to reprocess the multiplex PCR reads, holding one entry per CDR3 protein. This sample has some 340,000 distinct CDR3 sequences, with around 23% found just once. This specimen was peripheral blood mononuclear cells (PBMCs), taken when the disease was refractory, from a patient treated with antithyroid drugs. These receptors came from a middle-aged woman with Graves disease. Each CDR3 is given with its conserved first and last residue. A D gene is named only where the DNA matches it firmly. A row's size may be missing; if present it is once, few, many or a size class.

>-|TRBV2|many|TRBJ1-1
TGTGCCAGCAGTGTCATGGTGAACACTGAAGCTTTCTTT
CASSVMVNTEAFF
>-|TRBV2|-|TRBJ2-3
TGTGCCAGCAGTGAAGGTAGAGATACGCAGTATTTT
CASSEGRDTQYF
>-|TRBV28|many|TRBJ1-1
TGTGCCAGCAGTTCCCGACTGGGGGGCACTGAAGCTTTCTTT
CASSSRLGGTEAFF
>-|TRBV30|few|TRBJ2-7
TGTGCCTGGAGTGTAACCAGGGGCTACGAGCAGTACTTC
CAWSVTRGYEQYF
>-|TRBV28|many|TRBJ1-1
TGTGCCAGCAGTTTAAGCGCGCATGAAGCTTTCTTT
CASSLSAHEAFF
>-|TRBV11-2|-|TRBJ1-1
TGTGCCAGCAGCCCGGACCCGGAGGGATGGAACACTGAAGCTTTCTTT
CASSPDPEGWNTEAFF
>-|TRBV2|many|TRBJ2-5
TGTGCCAGCAGTGATGGACAGCTGCGGGAGACCCAGTACTTC
CASSDGQLRETQYF
>TRBD1|TRBV27|many|TRBJ2-2
TGTGCCAGCAGCTCCGGGACAGGGTCCATCTTCTACGGGGAGCTGTTTTTT
CASSSGTGSIFYGELFF
>-|TRBV3-1|-|TRBJ1-1
TGTGCCAGCAGCCTCGGGACCTCTCGGGCGAACGCAGCTTTCTTT
CASSLGTSRANAAFF
>TRBD1|TRBV20-1|many|TRBJ1-2
TGCAGTCCACACGTCCCGGGACAGGGACCCCGAGCTAACTATGGCTACACCTTC
CSPHVPGQGPRANYGYTF
>TRBD1|TRBV6-2/TRBV6-3|-|TRBJ2-7
TGTGCCAGCAGTTACAGACAGGGTCAATTAGAGCAGTACTTC
CASSYRQGQLEQYF
>-|TRBV3-1|few|TRBJ2-7
TGTGCCAGCAGCCAAGGCTACCTCCCCCACGAGCAGTACTTC
CASSQGYLPHEQYF
>TRBD1|TRBV29-1|few|TRBJ1-4
TGCAGCGGTTCCGGCCTTACGGACAGGGGTAATGAAAAACTGTTTTTT
CSGSGLTDRGNEKLFF
>-|TRBV6-1|many|TRBJ2-7
TGTGCCAGCATAGGGAACTACGAGCAGTACTTC
CASIGNYEQYF
>TRBD1|TRBV12-3/TRBV12-4|many|TRBJ2-7
TGTGCCAGCAGCCCGGGACAGGGTAACGAGCAGTACTTC
CASSPGQGNEQYF
>-|TRBV15|few|TRBJ1-3
TGTGCCACCAGCAGAGATCGGTTAGGTCGACCTGGAAACACCATATATTTT
CATSRDRLGRPGNTIYF
>-|TRBV7-8|-|TRBJ2-7
TGTGCCAGCAGCTTAGGTGCTCAGGGGACCTACGAGCAGTACTTC
CASSLGAQGTYEQYF
>TRBD2|TRBV28|-|TRBJ2-7
TGTGCCAGCAGCTTAGCAGGGACTAACTGCGAGCAGTACTTC
CASSLAGTNCEQYF
>-|TRBV28|many|TRBJ1-1
TGTGCCAGCAGTTTGACAGTCAAGGAAGCTTTCTTT
CASSLTVKEAFF
>TRBD2|TRBV7-2|once|TRBJ2-7
TGTGCCAGCAGCATAGGTGGGGGGGGCTCCTACGAGCAGTACTTC
CASSIGGGGSYEQYF
>-|TRBV29-1|few|TRBJ2-5
TGCAGCGTGGAACCCTTGGGGTCCCCAGAGACCCAGTACTTC
CSVEPLGSPETQYF
>-|TRBV14|-|TRBJ2-7
TGTGCCAGCACTAATGGTCTTACCTATTATCGACTGACCGGATACGAGCAGTACTTC
CASTNGLTYYRLTGYEQYF
>-|TRBV5-6|-|TRBJ1-5
TGTGCCAGCAGCATACGGGGGCAGGTGGTCGGGCAGCCCCAGCATTTT
CASSIRGQVVGQPQHF
>-|TRBV20-1|-|TRBJ1-5
TGCAGTGCGTGGGATAGGGACACCTTCTATAGCAATCAGCCCCAGCATTTT
CSAWDRDTFYSNQPQHF
>-|TRBV20-1|many|TRBJ2-5
TGCAGTGCTAGCTCGCCAGGCGGGGAGACCCAGTACTTC
CSASSPGGETQYF
>TRBD1|TRBV10-3|many|TRBJ2-5
TGTGCCATCAGTGAGTCTGGCCCGGGACAGAGTAAAGAGACCCAGTACTTC
CAISESGPGQSKETQYF
>TRBD2|TRBV7-2|few|TRBJ2-7
TGTGCCAGCAGCCGGCGTCTAGTGCCCCCCAGGGTAGCGGGGAATCCCTACGAGCAGTACTTC
CASSRRLVPPRVAGNPYEQYF
>TRBD2|TRBV11-2|-|TRBJ2-3
TGTGCCAGCAGGACGACTAGCGGGAGGGACACAGATACGCAGTATTTT
CASRTTSGRDTDTQYF
>TRBD1|TRBV28|many|TRBJ1-2
TGTGCCAGCAGCTCTACAGGGGTTCTATCGGGGTACACCTTC
CASSSTGVLSGYTF
>-|TRBV5-1|-|TRBJ1-1
TGCGCCAGCAGCTTGGAGTATCTTAACACTGAAGCTTTCTTT
CASSLEYLNTEAFF
>-|TRBV20-1|many|TRBJ1-5
TGCAGTGCCAGAGGGCAGCTCGGTCAGCCCCAGCATTTT
CSARGQLGQPQHF
>-|TRBV16|-|TRBJ2-6
TGTGCCAGCGTACCACCGCCACTTTCTGGGGCCAACGTCCTGACTTTC
CASVPPPLSGANVLTF
>-|TRBV29-1|many|TRBJ2-5
TGCAGCGTTGTCGGGCAGGGATTAGGAGAGACCCAGTACTTC
CSVVGQGLGETQYF
>-|TRBV2|many|TRBJ2-7
TGTGCCAGCGAACAGAGGGCAGCGGCCGTGCCCCACGAGCAGTACTTC
CASEQRAAAVPHEQYF
>-|TRBV2|many|TRBJ1-5
TGTGCCAGCAGCACCGACCTCTATCAGCCCCAGCATTTT
CASSTDLYQPQHF
>-|TRBV11-2|-|TRBJ1-2
TGTGCCAGCAGCTTAAAGGGGAGTATGTTGGGCTACACCTTC
CASSLKGSMLGYTF
>-|TRBV20-1|many|TRBJ2-7
TGCAGTGCTAGAGGCGACAGGCTAGGGACCTACGAGCAGTACTTC
CSARGDRLGTYEQYF
>-|TRBV29-1|many|TRBJ1-1
TGCAGCGTTGATCACGGGTATGAAGCTTTCTTT
CSVDHGYEAFF
>-|TRBV6-5|-|TRBJ2-7
TGTGCCAGCAGTTACCTCTTTGTCGGCAGCTCCTACGAGCAGTACTTC
CASSYLFVGSSYEQYF
>TRBD1|TRBV6-1|many|TRBJ1-1
TGTGCCAGCACCCTGACAGGGCTTGTTACTGAAGCTTTCTTT
CASTLTGLVTEAFF
>-|TRBV9|-|TRBJ1-6
TGTGCCAGCAGCCCGGGACTAGTGAAGGGGTCCTATAATTCACCCCTCCACTTT
CASSPGLVKGSYNSPLHF